These 25 T cell receptor beta chains were sequenced from one sample in a study of T-cell memory formation after mild COVID-19. TCRdb ran MiXCR on the 5' RACE reads and lists one entry per CDR3 protein. Of under 200,000 distinct CDR3 sequences detected, over 10% appear once; the ten largest clones hold 3.3%. Sequenced input: PBMCs or a T cell subset sorted from them (not recorded which). These receptors all stem from a man aged 18 to 30 who had mild COVID-19 (a few samples of this study predate the infection). Cell type and time point are not known.

This clonotype was seen ten or more times. This chain connects TRBV5-1 to TRBJ1-2; the match to TRBD1 covers 8 bases. CDR3 length: 13 amino acids. In germline, CDR1 is SGHRS, CDR2 YFSETQ. With V trimmed by 3 bases and J by 7 bases, 5 bases remained unmatched. The CDR3, as DNA: TGCGCCAGCAGCTCCGGACAGGGTGGTGGCTACACCTTC. Translating it yields CASSSGQGGGYTF.

The chain carries TRBV7-3 and TRBJ2-2; D unclear. Germline CDR1 is SGHTA and CDR2 is FQGTGA. The CDR3 length is 14 residues. V gave up 7 bases and J gave up 0 bases, with 9 bases separating them. Here the CDR3 reads CASTRSSNTGELFF. As DNA, the CDR3 is TGTGCCAGCACCCGAAGCTCGAACACCGGGGAGCTGTTTTTT. Looking up the rest from reference TRBV7-3 and TRBJ2-2 gives the full variable domain: GAGVSQTPSNKVTEKGKYVELRCDPISGHTALYWYRQSLGQGPEFLIYFQGTGAADDSGLPNDRFFAVRPEGSVSTLKIQRTERGDSAVYLCASTRSSNTGELFFGEGSRLTVL.

J is TRBJ1-2 and V is TRBV18, with 7 nucleotides matching TRBD1. The germline gives CDR1 KGHSH, CDR2 LQKENI. Trimming at V came to 6 bases and at J to 2 bases, leaving 3 bases not matched to a gene. This CDR3 comprises 13 residues. The CDR3 coding sequence is TGTGCCAGCTCGTCGACAGGGAACTATGGCTACACCTTC. This sequence encodes CASSSTGNYGYTF.

There are a few counts of this clonotype. The V and J genes are TRBV5-1 and TRBJ1-3; D call uncertain. V was cut by 0 bases and J by 7 bases, with 8 bases left in between. Germline V gene lookup returns CDR1 SGHRS and CDR2 YFSETQ. This CDR3 comprises 13 residues. This chain's CDR3 is CASSLDTTNTIYF. The CDR3 bases are TGCGCCAGCAGCTTGGACACGACGAACACCATATATTTT.

The chain has TRBV6-5 and TRBJ1-5; 9 bases align to TRBD1. Germline trimming cut 8 bases from V and 6 bases from J; bases unmatched to any gene: 5. Per the germline V gene, CDR1 is MNHEY and CDR2 is SVGAGI. There are 13 residues in the CDR3. CDR3 loop: CASGQGPGQPQHF. The CDR3 region has the DNA TGTGCCAGCGGACAGGGGCCCGGTCAGCCCCAGCATTTT.

This clonotype was seen at least ten times. In nucleotides, the CDR3 is TGCGCCAGCAGCTTATCAGCGTCCGAAGAGACCCAGTACTTC. Protein product: CASSLSASEETQYF. The chain carries TRBV5-1 and TRBJ2-5; D is undetermined. The V and J ends lost 2 bases and 3 bases respectively, with 11 bases between them. The CDR3 has 14 amino acids. The germline V gene encodes CDR1 SGHRS and CDR2 YFSETQ.

This clonotype has a handful of counts. The chain has TRBV30 and TRBJ2-5; the D gene could be TRBD1 or TRBD2 (5 bases each). V shed 2 bases and J shed 4 bases, with 8 bases lying between them. The CDR3 length is 12 residues. Germline V gene lookup returns CDR1 GTSNPN and CDR2 SVGIG (reference sequence). CDR3 protein: CAWSLRGETQYF. CDR3 nucleotides: TGTGCCTGGAGTCTGAGGGGAGAGACCCAGTACTTC. The full variable domain, completed using reference TRBV30 and TRBJ2-5, is SQTIHQWPATLVQPVGSPLSLECTVEGTSNPNLYWYRQAAGRGLQLLFYSVGIGQISSEVPQNLSASRPQDRQFILSSKKLLLSDSGFYLCAWSLRGETQYFGPGTRLLVL.

This chain uses TRBV11-2 with TRBJ1-1; TRBD1 is a possible D gene (5 bases). This CDR3 comprises 14 residues. Trimming took off 4 bases at V and 5 bases at J, with 14 bases between the two ends. Per germline, CDR1 SGHAT and CDR2 FQNNGV. As DNA, the CDR3 is TGTGCCAGCAGCTGGGCCCCCGGGGGGACTGAAGCTTTCTTT. Amino acid sequence: CASSWAPGGTEAFF.

This clonotype was counted a few times. The rearrangement uses TRBV12-3 or TRBV12-4 and TRBJ2-2; unclear D gene. The CDR3 loop spans 14 amino acids. The ends were cut back, 4 bases at V and 3 bases at J, with 9 bases in the middle. The CDR3 reads CASSSGADTGELFF. The CDR3 DNA sequence: TGTGCCAGCAGTTCGGGCGCCGACACCGGGGAGCTGTTTTTT.

This clonotype has a handful of counts. The CDR3 loop is CASSFRVFTDTQYF. Written as DNA, the CDR3 is TGTGCCAGCAGCTTTCGGGTGTTCACAGATACGCAGTATTTT. The V gene is TRBV7-2, the J gene TRBJ2-3, with D unresolved. The ends were cut back, 3 bases at V and 2 bases at J, with 9 bases in the middle. Looked up from germline, CDR1 is SGHTA and CDR2 is FQGNSA. The CDR3 has 14 residues.

The chain uses TRBV19 and TRBJ2-5; TRBD2 aligns across 8 bases. CDR3 length: 15 amino acids. Trimming cost V 6 bases and J 1 base; bases outside gene matches: 7. The germline gives CDR1 LNHDA, CDR2 SQIVND (reference sequence). The CDR3 coding sequence is TGTGCCAGTAGCGGAGCGGGGGCCGCCCAAGAGACCCAGTACTTC. Amino acid sequence: CASSGAGAAQETQYF. Drawing the rest from reference TRBV19 and TRBJ2-5, the complete variable domain is DGGITQSPKYLFRKEGQNVTLSCEQNLNHDAMYWYRQDPGQGLRLIYYSQIVNDFQKGDIAEGYSVSREKKESFPLTVTSAQKNPTAFYLCASSGAGAAQETQYFGPGTRLLVL.

This clonotype was seen more than once but under ten times. The V gene is TRBV7-9, the J gene TRBJ1-2; D possibly corresponds to TRBD1 (6 bases). The CDR3 covers 14 residues. V was shortened by 0 bases and J by 6 bases, with 11 bases between the two germline ends. In germline, CDR1 is SEHNR, CDR2 FQNEAQ (reference sequence). CDR3 amino acids: CASSLAGGPHGYTF. CDR3 bases: TGTGCCAGCAGCTTAGCAGGGGGGCCCCATGGCTACACCTTC.

The rearrangement uses TRBV4-3 and TRBJ2-3, with 12 positions matching TRBD2. Losses at the gene ends were 4 bases for V and 4 bases for J; bases not matched to a gene: 6. Germline assignment: CDR1 LGHNA and CDR2 YSLEER. CDR3 length: 16 amino acids. The CDR3 is CASSPLAGGESDTQYF. The CDR3 coding sequence is TGCGCCAGCAGCCCCCTAGCGGGGGGGGAATCAGATACGCAGTATTTT.

The chain uses TRBV9 and TRBJ1-2; TRBD1 might be the D (5 bases). The length of the CDR3 is 15 residues. Looked up from germline, CDR1 is SGDLS and CDR2 is YYNGEE. Trimming pared 0 bases from V and 7 bases from J, leaving 16 bases between. CDR3 amino acids: CASSVAAGTPGGYTF. The DNA of the CDR3 is TGTGCCAGCAGCGTAGCGGCAGGGACTCCTGGTGGCTACACCTTC.

The CDR3 coding sequence is TGTGCTAGTGCCAACCTCCAGACAGGGGGGGATGAAAAACTGTTTTTT. Translating it yields CASANLQTGGDEKLFF. The gene calls are TRBV12-5 and TRBJ1-4, with TRBD1 matching 9 bases. CDR1 is LGHNT and CDR2 is FRNRAP in the germline V gene. Trimming removed 7 bases from V and 6 bases from J; junction bases left unmatched: 12. The CDR3 has 16 amino acids.

At least ten counts were recorded for this clonotype. The chain couples TRBV7-9 to TRBJ2-7, with D tentatively TRBD1 or TRBD2 (5 bases each). Germline V gene data show CDR1 as SEHNR and CDR2 as FQNEAQ (reference sequence). The CDR3 spans 12 residues. With 5 bases removed from V and 8 bases from J, the gap between germline ends came to 13 bases. CDR3: CASSLDYRKQYF. The CDR3 DNA is TGTGCCAGCAGCCTAGACTACAGGAAGCAGTACTTC. The complete variable domain, with remaining parts taken from reference TRBV7-9 and TRBJ2-7, reads DTGVSQNPRHKITKRGQNVTFRCDPISEHNRLYWYRQTLGQGPEFLTYFQNEAQLEKSRLLSDRFSAERPKGSFSTLEIQRTEQGDSAMYLCASSLDYRKQYFGPGTRLTVT.

This clonotype was found a few times. The chain is built from TRBV4-1 and TRBJ2-4, with 10 bases lining up with TRBD1. V lost 9 bases, J lost 4 bases, and 27 bases stayed unmatched. The germline gives CDR1 MGHRA, CDR2 YSYEKL. The CDR3 sequence is 21 residues long. The DNA of the CDR3 is TGCGCCAGTATCTTAAGGGACAGGGGTAGATCCCCGGACCTTCGAAAAAACATTCAGTACTTC. It is translated as CASILRDRGRSPDLRKNIQYF.

The chain carries TRBV7-2 and TRBJ1-1; D is possibly TRBD1 (6 bases). The CDR3 has 13 residues. V lost 5 bases to trimming and J lost 3 bases, with 10 bases between them. Germline V gene data show CDR1 as SGHTA and CDR2 as FQGNSA. The CDR3 DNA reads as TGTGCCAGCAGCAAATACAGGGACACTGAAGCTTTCTTT. Its translation is CASSKYRDTEAFF.

The chain couples TRBV20-1 to TRBJ2-7, with 7 bases lining up with TRBD1. In germline, CDR1 is DFQATT, CDR2 SNEGSKA (reference sequence). The CDR3 length is 12 residues. Germline trimming cut 1 base from V and 12 bases from J; bases unmatched to any gene: 9. In DNA form, the CDR3 reads TGCAGTGCTAGAGGCCTGAATTGGGACAGGTACTTC. It specifies CSARGLNWDRYF.

The rearrangement joins TRBV7-2 to TRBJ2-5, with a weak D call TRBD2 (6 bases). Germline CDR1 SGHTA, CDR2 FQGNSA. Trimming pared 6 bases from V and 5 bases from J, leaving 13 bases between. CDR3 size: 13 residues. CDR3 bases: TGTGCCAGCAGGGCGGGAAATTGGGAGACCCAGTACTTC. It codes for CASRAGNWETQYF.

This chain connects TRBV10-3 to TRBJ2-3; D gene unclear. This CDR3 spans 13 amino acids. V was shortened by 4 bases and J by 1 base, with 6 bases between the two germline ends. The germline gives CDR1 ENHRY, CDR2 SYGVKD. This CDR3 reads CAISGGRTDTQYF. For the CDR3, the DNA is TGTGCCATCAGTGGGGGTCGCACAGATACGCAGTATTTT.

This chain connects TRBV3-1 to TRBJ2-3, with 12 bases that match TRBD2. V gave up 1 base and J gave up 0 bases; unmatched junction bases: 5. This CDR3 contains 18 residues. Germline V gene sequence: CDR1 LGHDT, CDR2 YNNKEL (reference sequence). The CDR3 region is CASSQGRLAGASTDTQYF. CDR3 DNA sequence: TGTGCCAGCAGCCAAGGAAGACTAGCGGGAGCTAGCACAGATACGCAGTATTTT.

This clonotype has at least ten counts. The V and J genes are TRBV29-1 and TRBJ1-1; 7 bases line up with TRBD1. The CDR3 spans 13 residues. V lost 4 bases, J lost 3 bases, and 5 bases stayed unmatched. Germline CDR1 reads SQVTM; CDR2 reads ANQGSEA. This CDR3 reads CSVVGTDYTEAFF. DNA for the CDR3: TGCAGCGTTGTGGGGACAGATTACACTGAAGCTTTCTTT. The full variable domain, with the rest looked up from reference TRBV29-1 and TRBJ1-1, is SAVISQKPSRDICQRGTSLTIQCQVDSQVTMMFWYRQQPGQSLTLIATANQGSEATYESGFVIDKFPISRPNLTFSTLTVSNMSPEDSSIYLCSVVGTDYTEAFFGQGTRLTVV.

The V call is TRBV24-1, the J call TRBJ2-7; TRBD1 matches 10 bases. CDR3 length equals 14 residues. Germline-derived CDR1 and CDR2 are KGHDR and SFDVKD. The trim removed 7 bases at V and 7 bases at J, leaving 9 bases unmatched. The CDR3: CATSPGQGSLEQYF. The CDR3 nucleotides read TGTGCCACCAGCCCGGGACAGGGGTCTTTAGAGCAGTACTTC.

The chain links TRBV7-2 to TRBJ2-2; D is possibly TRBD2 (5 bases). Germline loops: CDR1 SGHTA, CDR2 FQGNSA. V lost 3 bases and J lost 5, with 13 bases in between. The CDR3 covers 15 residues. The CDR3 spells CASSLAGPGTGELFF. CDR3 coding DNA: TGTGCCAGCAGCTTGGCGGGTCCCGGGACCGGGGAGCTGTTTTTT.